The clone carrying this TCR beta chain was seen once. Its specificity is unknown. MiXCR, run by TCRdb on the reads, gives a single entry per CDR3 protein. The sample carries a few hundred thousand distinct CDR3 sequences, around a third recorded once. The data belong to a study of T cell repertoires in cytomegalovirus infection. Study background: Public TCR beta signature analysis indicated the presence of both CMV infection and matching HLA type.

Looked up from germline, CDR1 is SGDLS and CDR2 is YYNGEE. Trimming removed 0 bases from V and 8 bases from J, with 12 bases in between. This CDR3 has 13 amino acids. The sample in question was cultured PBMCs, obtained from culture after CMV antigen stimulation. This TCR was sampled from a human donor in good health (CMV status not recorded). Some clones in this sample may be carry-over from other donors' samples. The gene calls are TRBV9 and TRBJ2-7; D ambiguous. Here the CDR3 DNA reads TGTGCCAGCAGCGTAGAAGCCCCAAGTAAGCAGTACTTC. Protein product: CASSVEAPSKQYF.